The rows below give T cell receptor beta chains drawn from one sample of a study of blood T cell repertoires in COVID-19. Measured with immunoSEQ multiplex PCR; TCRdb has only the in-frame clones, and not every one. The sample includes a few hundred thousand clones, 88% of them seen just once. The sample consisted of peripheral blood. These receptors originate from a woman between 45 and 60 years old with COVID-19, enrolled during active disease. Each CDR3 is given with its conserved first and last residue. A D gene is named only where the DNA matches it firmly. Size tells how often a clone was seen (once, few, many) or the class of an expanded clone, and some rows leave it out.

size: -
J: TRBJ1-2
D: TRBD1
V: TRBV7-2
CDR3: CASSLGFAGGLTNYGYTF
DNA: TGTGCCAGCAGCTTAGGATTTGCAGGGGGCTTGACTAACTATGGCTACACCTTC

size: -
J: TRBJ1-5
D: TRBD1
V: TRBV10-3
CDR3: CAIRTGVNQPQHF
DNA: TGTGCCATCAGAACAGGGGTAAATCAGCCCCAGCATTTT

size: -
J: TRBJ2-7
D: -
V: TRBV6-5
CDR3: CASLGTPGYEQYF
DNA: TGTGCCAGCCTCGGTACCCCAGGCTACGAGCAGTACTTC

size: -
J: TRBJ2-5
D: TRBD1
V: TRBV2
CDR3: CASSQTGIQETQYF
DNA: TGTGCCAGCAGCCAGACAGGGATCCAAGAGACCCAGTACTTC

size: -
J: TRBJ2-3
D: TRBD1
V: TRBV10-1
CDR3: CASSDSGGRTDTQYF
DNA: TGCGCCAGCAGTGATTCAGGGGGAAGAACAGATACGCAGTATTTT

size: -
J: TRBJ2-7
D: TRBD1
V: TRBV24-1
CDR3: CATSDADRGYEQYF
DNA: TGTGCCACCAGTGATGCGGACAGGGGCTACGAGCAGTACTTC

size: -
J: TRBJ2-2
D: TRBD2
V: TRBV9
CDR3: CASSAYPGLAVGGELFF
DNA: TGTGCCAGCAGCGCATATCCGGGACTAGCGGTCGGCGGGGAGCTGTTTTTT

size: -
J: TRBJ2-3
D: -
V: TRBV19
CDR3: CASSTQGFTDTQYF
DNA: TGTGCCAGTAGTACACAGGGATTCACAGATACGCAGTATTTT

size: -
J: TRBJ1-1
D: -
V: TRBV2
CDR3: CASGGTEAFF
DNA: TGTGCCAGCGGAGGCACTGAAGCTTTCTTT

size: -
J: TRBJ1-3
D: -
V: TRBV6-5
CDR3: CASYSTGAAGNTIYF
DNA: TGTGCCAGCTATTCGACGGGAGCTGCGGGAAACACCATATATTTT

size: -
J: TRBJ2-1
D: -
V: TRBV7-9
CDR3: CASSLPRLFQQFF
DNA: TGTGCCAGCAGCTTACCGAGACTGTTTCAACAGTTCTTC

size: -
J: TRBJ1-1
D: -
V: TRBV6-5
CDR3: CASSLLGQTEAFF
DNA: TGTGCCAGCAGTCTCCTGGGGCAAACTGAAGCTTTCTTT

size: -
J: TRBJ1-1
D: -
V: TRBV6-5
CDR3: CASSYSTVQNTEAFF
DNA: TGTGCCAGCAGTTACTCGACAGTCCAGAACACTGAAGCTTTCTTT

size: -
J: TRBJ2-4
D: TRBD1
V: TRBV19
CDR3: CASSPGRGTKNIQYF
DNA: TGTGCCAGTAGTCCTGGCAGGGGGACCAAAAACATTCAGTACTTC

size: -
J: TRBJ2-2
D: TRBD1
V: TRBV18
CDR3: CASSPGTGNTGELFF
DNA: TGTGCCAGCTCACCCGGGACAGGGAACACCGGGGAGCTGTTTTTT

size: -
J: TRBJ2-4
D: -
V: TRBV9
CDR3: CASSEGGQSNIQYF
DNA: TGTGCCAGCAGCGAGGGGGGACAGTCAAACATTCAGTACTTC

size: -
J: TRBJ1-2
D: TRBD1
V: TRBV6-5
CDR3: CASSSYRGGGYTF
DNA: TGTGCCAGCAGTTCATACAGGGGGGGAGGCTACACCTTC

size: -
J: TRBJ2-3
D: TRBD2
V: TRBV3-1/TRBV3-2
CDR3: CASSFLAGVNTDTQYF
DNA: TGTGCCAGCAGCTTCCTAGCGGGAGTAAACACAGATACGCAGTATTTT

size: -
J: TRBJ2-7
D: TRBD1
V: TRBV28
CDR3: CASSTDRGAYEQYF
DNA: TGTGCCAGCAGTACCGACAGGGGCGCCTACGAGCAGTACTTC

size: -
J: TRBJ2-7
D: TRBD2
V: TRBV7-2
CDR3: CASSLEGGGLHYEQYF
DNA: TGTGCCAGCAGCTTAGAGGGCGGGGGACTCCATTACGAGCAGTACTTC

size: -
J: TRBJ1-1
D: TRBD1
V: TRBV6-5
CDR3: CASSRQGENTEAFF
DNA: TGTGCCAGCAGTAGACAGGGAGAGAACACTGAAGCTTTCTTT

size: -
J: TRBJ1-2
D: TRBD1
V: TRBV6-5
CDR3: CASSLRPGQGADGYTF
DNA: TGTGCCAGCAGTTTAAGACCGGGACAGGGGGCAGATGGCTACACCTTC

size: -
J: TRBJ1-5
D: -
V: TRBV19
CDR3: CASSKQGSSNQPQHF
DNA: TGTGCCAGTAGTAAACAGGGTAGTAGCAATCAGCCCCAGCATTTT

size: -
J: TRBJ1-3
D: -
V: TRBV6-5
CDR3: CASSRQSQGNTIYF
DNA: TGTGCCAGCAGCCGACAGAGTCAGGGAAACACCATATATTTT

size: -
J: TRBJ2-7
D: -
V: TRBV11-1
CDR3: CASSLNGVYEQYF
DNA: TGTGCCAGCAGCTTAAACGGGGTCTACGAGCAGTACTTC

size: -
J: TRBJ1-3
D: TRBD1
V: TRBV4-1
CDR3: CASSRFTGGFSLISGNTIYF
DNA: TGCGCCAGCAGCCGCTTTACAGGGGGTTTCTCGTTGATCTCTGGAAACACCATATATTTT

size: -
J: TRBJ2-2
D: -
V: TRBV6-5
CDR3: CASSYSIANTGELFF
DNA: TGTGCCAGCAGTTACTCGATAGCTAACACCGGGGAGCTGTTTTTT

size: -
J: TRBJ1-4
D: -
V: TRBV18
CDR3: CASSPRSSTTNEKLFF
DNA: TGTGCCAGCTCACCACGGTCCAGTACAACTAATGAAAAACTGTTTTTT

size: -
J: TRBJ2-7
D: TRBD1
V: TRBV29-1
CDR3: CSVVQGAYEQYF
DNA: TGCAGCGTTGTTCAGGGGGCCTACGAGCAGTACTTC

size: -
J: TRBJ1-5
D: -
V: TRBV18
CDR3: CASSPDRLQPQHF
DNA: TGTGCCAGCTCACCTGACAGGCTTCAGCCCCAGCATTTT

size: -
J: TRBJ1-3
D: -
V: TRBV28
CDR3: CASSLRNTIYF
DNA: TGTGCCAGCAGTTTGAGGAACACCATATATTTT

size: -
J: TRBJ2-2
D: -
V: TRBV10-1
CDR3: CASSPGYTGELFF
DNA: TGCGCCAGCAGTCCAGGCTACACCGGGGAGCTGTTTTTT

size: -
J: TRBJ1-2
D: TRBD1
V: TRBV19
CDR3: CASSAGQGARGYTF
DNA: TGTGCCAGTAGTGCGGGACAGGGGGCGCGGGGCTACACCTTC

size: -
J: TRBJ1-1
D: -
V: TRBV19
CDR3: CASSIRELGTEAFF
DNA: TGTGCCAGTAGTATCAGGGAATTAGGCACTGAAGCTTTCTTT

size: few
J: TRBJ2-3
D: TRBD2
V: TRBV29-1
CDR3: CSVGTSGGSTDTQYF
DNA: TGCAGCGTTGGGACTAGCGGGGGGAGCACAGATACGCAGTATTTT

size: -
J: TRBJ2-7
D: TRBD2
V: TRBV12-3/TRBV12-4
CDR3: CASRTGGVNEQYF
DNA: TGTGCCAGCAGAACGGGGGGGGTCAACGAGCAGTACTTC

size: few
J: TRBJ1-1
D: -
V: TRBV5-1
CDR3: CASSLWNSMNTEAFF
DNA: TGCGCCAGCAGCCTCTGGAACAGTATGAACACTGAAGCTTTCTTT

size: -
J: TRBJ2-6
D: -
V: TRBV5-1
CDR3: CATSPGSGANVLTF
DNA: TGCGCCACCTCCCCGGGGTCTGGGGCCAACGTCCTGACTTTC

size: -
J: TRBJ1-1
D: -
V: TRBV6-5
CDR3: CASRQGIGPFAFF
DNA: TGTGCCAGCAGGCAGGGGATTGGCCCTTTTGCTTTCTTT

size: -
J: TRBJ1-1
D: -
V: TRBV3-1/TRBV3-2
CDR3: CASSYMTRGTAEAFF
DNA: TGTGCCAGCAGCTACATGACCCGGGGAACGGCTGAAGCTTTCTTT

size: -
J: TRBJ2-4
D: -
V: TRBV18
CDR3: CASSPVSNQNIQYF
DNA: TGTGCCAGCTCACCAGTTAGCAATCAAAACATTCAGTACTTC

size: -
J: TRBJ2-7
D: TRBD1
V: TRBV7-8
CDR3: CASSGYRGRREQYF
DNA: TGTGCCAGCAGCGGGTACAGGGGACGAAGAGAGCAGTACTTC